This T cell receptor beta chain was identified during a study of cytomegalovirus exposure and HLA in healthy donors. Donors were ostensibly healthy at sampling, although undocumented immune exposures were probable. CDR3 length: 16 amino acids. Germline CDR1 MNHEY, CDR2 SMNVEV (reference sequence). V lost 6 bases, J lost 2 bases, and 5 bases stayed unmatched. Both 60 Vbeta primers and 13 Jbeta primers went into the PCR. TCRdb's table, derived via immunoSEQ multiplex PCR, lists solely in-frame clones and lacks some. This table holds 150,000 to 200,000 clones, roughly 80% found once. This clonotype originated in a woman aged 30 to 39 in good health and CMV-seropositive. The chain uses TRBV27 and TRBJ2-7; 15 bases fit TRBD2. The sample consisted of PBMCs. The CDR3 DNA reads TGTGCCAGCAGCCTAAGGACTAGCGGGGGGGCCTACGAGCAGTACTTC. Its translation is CASSLRTSGGAYEQYF.